Sequencing of this TCR beta chain was carried out in a study of prognosis after radiotherapy for stage I lung cancer. Study-level information: Newly diagnosed primary stage I lung tumors were found in roughly 13 patients, while oligometastatic NSCLC after surgical resection of the primary tumor was found in 4 to 6.

Looked up from germline, CDR1 is MDHEN and CDR2 is SYDVKM. Trimming took off 5 bases at V and 6 bases at J, with 5 bases between the two ends. The CDR3 totals 11 residues. Using two-round multiplex PCR, the authors amplified TCR beta CDR3 from genomic DNA. Every TRBV and TRBJ gene had its own specific primer in first-round PCR. Second-round PCR relied on universal primers. TCRdb independently ran MiXCR on the multiplex PCR reads; one entry per CDR3 protein. Of approximately 20,000 distinct CDR3 sequences in the sample, roughly 30% are singletons; the top ten hold 20% to 25%. This clonotype has a count of ten or more. Other malignancies, prior chemotherapy and prior radiotherapy were absent in all patients, each of whom was node-negative on CT and PET/CT. Peripheral blood, in roughly 6-milliliter volumes, was drawn at each of two time points.

Sample: PBMCs, taken before or after stereotactic body radiation therapy (not recorded which). This TCR derives from a donor older than 45 with non-small cell lung cancer. The rearrangement uses TRBV28 and TRBJ2-1, with D possibly matching TRBD1 (5 bases). The CDR3 region is CASSRGNEQFF. In nucleotides, the CDR3 is TGTGCCAGCAGTAGGGGCAATGAGCAGTTCTTC.